A single sample is the source of the 31 T cell receptor beta chains below, sequenced in a study of molecular identifiers for immune sequencing clone quantification. Each CDR3 protein gets one entry after TCRdb re-called the PCR reads with MiXCR. The data hold about 640,000 distinct CDR3 sequences, with roughly 21% observed a single time. The sample was naive CD8+ T cells from blood, with Jurkat cell RNA spiked in. Specified subset: FACS-sorted CD8+CD4-CCR7+CD45RA+ naive T cells. The origin of the receptors is a human donor in good health. Some libraries in this study had Jurkat cell RNA spiked in.

This clonotype was found once. An end of the junction differs from the germline gene, which may be a read error. The J gene is TRBJ2-2, the V gene TRBV9; the D gene is possibly TRBD2 (5 bases). The CDR3 length is 17 residues. Germline CDR1 reads SGDLS; CDR2 reads YYNGEE. In DNA, the CDR3 is TGTGCCAGCAGCGTAGACGTAGGACGGACGAACACCGGGGAGCTGGTTTTT. It translates to CASSVDVGRTNTGELVF.

This clonotype was counted at least ten times. This chain uses TRBV4-3 with TRBJ1-5; TRBD1 matches at 7 bases. The trim removed 0 bases at V and 4 bases at J, leaving 9 bases unmatched. The V gene's germline CDR1 is LGHNA and CDR2 YSLEER. The CDR3 is 17 residues long. CDR3 bases: TGCGCCAGCAGCCAAGATCTTGTGAACAGGGGTAATCAGCCCCAGCATTTT. Encoded protein: CASSQDLVNRGNQPQHF.

This clonotype was found a few times. This chain uses TRBV15 with TRBJ2-1, with D perhaps assigned TRBD1 or TRBD2 (5 bases each). The CDR3 extends over 19 amino acids. Germline lookup yields CDR1 LNHNV and CDR2 YYDKDF (reference sequence). V shed 1 base and J shed 3 bases, with 22 bases lying between them. The CDR3 here is CATSRAGGRDSLLYNEQFF. The CDR3 DNA follows: TGTGCCACCAGCAGAGCTGGGGGTAGAGATTCTCTCCTCTACAATGAGCAGTTCTTC.

As to this clonotype: The germline gene is not matched at one end of the junction; a read error may be the cause. V usage is TRBV4-1 and J usage is TRBJ2-2, with D possibly TRBD2 on 5 matching bases. This CDR3 is built from 13 residues. Germline loops: CDR1 MGHRA, CDR2 YSYEKL. This chain's CDR3 is CAGSHGVTGELFF. In DNA form, the CDR3 reads TGCGCCGGCAGCCACGGGGTCACCGGGGAGCTGTTTTTT.

This clonotype was detected a few times. This chain connects TRBV12-3 or TRBV12-4 to TRBJ1-4; no definite D call. The CDR3 runs 13 residues. The germline V and J ends were trimmed by 0 bases and 7 bases, with 6 bases remaining between them. DNA for the CDR3: TGTGCCAGCAGTTTAGCGGGTTCTGAAAAACTGTTTTTT. This codes for CASSLAGSEKLFF.

This clonotype showed up many times. This sequence joins TRBV11-2 and TRBJ2-3; the D is unclear. V gave up 5 bases and J gave up 2 bases, with 14 bases separating them. The germline gives CDR1 SGHAT, CDR2 FQNNGV. This CDR3 is 15 amino acids long. This chain's CDR3 is CASSVMLANTDTQYF. The CDR3 DNA sequence: TGTGCCAGCAGCGTAATGCTGGCAAACACAGATACGCAGTATTTT.

This chain joins TRBV11-2 and TRBJ2-3; D is unresolved. The germline V gene has CDR1 SGHAT and CDR2 FQNNGV. Deletions cut 1 base from V and 5 bases from J, with 10 bases between. The CDR3 runs to 14 residues. CDR3 protein: CASSLGPDGDTQYF. CDR3 in DNA: TGTGCCAGCAGCTTAGGCCCAGATGGAGATACGCAGTATTTT.

The table lists this clonotype with many counts. The chain employs TRBV7-2 and TRBJ2-1; 10 positions agree with TRBD1. The ends lost 1 base at V and 6 bases at J; junction bases unmatched: 0. This CDR3 has 14 residues. CDR1 is SGHTA, CDR2 FQGNSA, per germline. Written as DNA, the CDR3 is TGTGCCAGCAGCTTAGGGACAGGGGGCAATGAGCAGTTCTTC. Translating it yields CASSLGTGGNEQFF.

CDR3 DNA: TGTGCCAGCGGATTGACAGGGCCGGGCGGGGAGCTGTTTTTT. This gives the protein CASGLTGPGGELFF. This rearrangement joins TRBV19 to TRBJ2-2; 7 bases line up with TRBD1. Germline CDR1 and CDR2: LNHDA and SQIVND (reference sequence). The CDR3 is made up of 14 amino acids. The J segment lost 7 bases and the V segment lost 9 bases, leaving 11 bases of the junction unmatched.

For this clonotype: A read error is possible here, since a much larger clone lies one base away. The conserved closing phenylalanine or tryptophan is absent in this CDR3, likely reflecting a read error. The CDR3 here is CASRVDRVDQPQHL. The DNA of the CDR3 is TGTGCCAGTAGAGTCGACAGGGTGGATCAGCCCCAGCATCTT. This chain links TRBV19 with TRBJ1-5, with 7 bases lining up with TRBD1. Germline V CDR1 and CDR2: LNHDA, SQIVND (reference sequence). This CDR3 comprises 14 residues. V lost 6 bases and J lost 5; bases outside the gene matches: 7.

This clonotype was picked up many times. The J gene is TRBJ1-5, the V gene TRBV6-2 or TRBV6-3; D call uncertain. V lost 4 bases and J 5 bases, leaving 12 bases between the germline ends. Germline V gives CDR1 MNHEY, CDR2 SVGEGT. The CDR3 is made up of 14 amino acids. Written as DNA, the CDR3 is TGTGCCAGCAGTTCGGCCGGCACCTATCAGCCCCAGCATTTT. Translation gives CASSSAGTYQPQHF.

This clonotype was observed at least ten times. This rearrangement joins TRBV28 to TRBJ2-5, with a possible D match to TRBD1 (5 bases). V was cut by 4 bases and J by 0 bases, with 12 bases left in between. This CDR3 is 15 amino acids long. Germline CDR1 is MDHEN and CDR2 is SYDVKM. Here the CDR3 DNA reads TGTGCCAGCAGTTCCAGGGTGTACTACCAAGAGACCCAGTACTTC. This encodes CASSSRVYYQETQYF.

With respect to this clonotype: A much larger clone differs from this one at a single base, so this may be a read error. The V call is TRBV15, the J call TRBJ2-7, with D perhaps assigned TRBD1 or TRBD2 (5 bases each). The CDR3 length is 15 residues. Germline V gene lookup returns CDR1 LNHNV and CDR2 YYDKDF (reference sequence). This CDR3 is CAASRDMGVGYEQYF. CDR3 nucleotide sequence: TGTGCCGCCAGCAGAGATATGGGGGTAGGGTACGAGCAGTACTTC.

This clonotype has at least ten counts. V and J are TRBV28 and TRBJ2-3; TRBD2 aligns across 7 bases. The junction had 4 bases not matched to a gene; V was cut back by 8 bases and J by 2 bases. CDR3 length: 13 amino acids. CDR1 is MDHEN, CDR2 SYDVKM, per germline. CDR3 in DNA: TGTGCCAGCGGCAGCGGGGCCACAGATACGCAGTATTTT. It encodes CASGSGATDTQYF.

This clonotype was seen repeatedly, ten times or more. CDR3 in DNA: TGCAGCGCGCCGGGAGGGATGGGGAGCACAGATACGCAGTATTTT. Encoded protein: CSAPGGMGSTDTQYF. V and J are TRBV29-1 and TRBJ2-3; TRBD2 matches 8 bases. Germline V gene sequence: CDR1 SQVTM, CDR2 ANQGSEA. CDR3 length: 15 amino acids. V was clipped by 7 bases and J by 0 bases; unmatched bases: 9.

This clonotype has ten or more counts. The chain uses TRBV7-9 and TRBJ2-3, with 9 bases matching TRBD2. The V and J ends lost 5 bases and 1 base, in that order; junction bases with no gene match: 7. The CDR3 extends over 16 amino acids. From germline, CDR1 is SEHNR and CDR2 FQNEAQ (reference sequence). The CDR3 DNA reads TGTGCCAGCAGCGTCCAGCGGGGGGACCGCACAGATACGCAGTATTTT. Amino acids: CASSVQRGDRTDTQYF.

Points on this clonotype: A read error is possible here, since a much larger clone lies one base away. The rearrangement links TRBV5-1 to TRBJ2-7; 7 nucleotides align to TRBD1. The CDR3 runs 14 residues. Germline V gives CDR1 SGHRS, CDR2 YFSETQ. The DNA for the CDR3 is TGCGCCAGCAGCTTTGACAGGGAATCCTACGGGCAGTACTTC. Protein: CASSFDRESYGQYF.

The chain is built from TRBV27 and TRBJ1-5; D unclear. CDR1 MNHEY and CDR2 SMNVEV come from the germline V gene (reference sequence). This CDR3 has 12 amino acids. The V end lost 2 bases, the J end lost 10 bases, and 9 bases lay between the germline ends. CDR3 bases: TGTGCCAGCAGTTTACGGGGTGGCCCCCAGCATTTT. It translates to CASSLRGGPQHF.

This clonotype has more than one count but fewer than ten. This sequence joins TRBV7-2 and TRBJ1-5, with unresolved D. This CDR3 comprises 12 residues. V lost 0 bases and J 5 bases, leaving 2 bases between the germline ends. From germline, CDR1 is SGHTA and CDR2 FQGNSA. The CDR3 coding sequence is TGTGCCAGCAGCTTAGCATATCAGCCCCAGCATTTT. Its translation: CASSLAYQPQHF. Looking up the rest from reference TRBV7-2 and TRBJ1-5 gives the full variable domain: GAGVSQSPSNKVTEKGKDVELRCDPISGHTALYWYRQSLGQGLEFLIYFQGNSAPDKSGLPSDRFSAERTGGSVSTLTIQRTQQEDSAVYLCASSLAYQPQHFGDGTRLSIL.

The chain links TRBV9 to TRBJ2-7; weak D call: TRBD2 (5 bases). The CDR3 extends over 15 amino acids. V lost 0 bases, J lost 0 bases, and 10 bases lay in between. Germline CDR1 SGDLS, CDR2 YYNGEE. In nucleotides, the CDR3 is TGTGCCAGCAGCGTAGCAGCGGAGAGCTCCTACGAGCAGTACTTC. Translated: CASSVAAESSYEQYF.

Ten or more counts support this clonotype. The rearrangement uses TRBV12-3 or TRBV12-4 and TRBJ2-7, with TRBD2 matching 8 bases. Germline trimming cut 6 bases from V and 7 bases from J; bases unmatched to any gene: 8. The CDR3 runs 13 residues. CDR3: CASRGGAGVEQYF. The CDR3 coding sequence is TGTGCCAGCAGGGGAGGAGCGGGAGTTGAGCAGTACTTC.

This clonotype was detected ten times or more. The J gene is TRBJ2-3, the V gene TRBV5-1; 9 positions match TRBD2. The CDR3 has 16 amino acids. In germline, CDR1 is SGHRS, CDR2 YFSETQ. V dropped 4 bases and J dropped 9; count of bases not matched to a gene: 15. CDR3 nucleotide sequence: TGCGCCAGCAGCGGGGCCCTAGCGGGGACACAGAGGACGCAGTATTTT. Translation: CASSGALAGTQRTQYF.

Of note for this clonotype: A much larger clone sits a single nucleotide away, making a read error possible. The chain is built from TRBV20-1 and TRBJ1-5; no clear D gene. The CDR3 is made up of 11 amino acids. Germline V gene lookup returns CDR1 DFQATT and CDR2 SNEGSKA (reference sequence). CDR3 sequence reads: CSARYGQPQRF. The CDR3 DNA sequence: TGCAGTGCTAGATATGGTCAGCCCCAGCGTTTT.

This clonotype has at least ten counts. The rearrangement uses TRBV6-2 or TRBV6-3 and TRBJ2-7, with 9 bases that match TRBD1. There are 13 residues in the CDR3. Germline V gene lookup returns CDR1 MNHEY and CDR2 SVGEGT. CDR3 sequence: CAAAVGQGYEQYF. The CDR3 DNA reads as TGTGCAGCCGCCGTGGGACAGGGATACGAGCAGTACTTC.

The gene calls are TRBV3-1 and TRBJ2-5; tentative D call: TRBD2 (6 bases). The V end lost 0 bases, the J end lost 7 bases, and 15 bases lay between the germline ends. Per germline, CDR1 LGHDT and CDR2 YNNKEL (reference sequence). The CDR3 extends over 15 amino acids. The CDR3 DNA follows: TGTGCCAGCAGCCAAGATTCCGGGTTGGGGGGGACCCAGTACTTC. This gives the protein CASSQDSGLGGTQYF.

The genes are TRBV9 and TRBJ2-7; D perhaps matches TRBD2 (5 bases). CDR1 and CDR2 from the germline V gene are SGDLS and YYNGEE. V gave up 4 bases and J gave up 8 bases, with 19 bases separating them. This CDR3 contains 14 residues. CDR3 protein: CASSPRFSEHQQYF. CDR3 in DNA: TGTGCCAGCAGCCCCCGGTTTAGCGAACACCAGCAGTACTTC.

Comment on this clonotype: A much bigger clone sits one base away, suggesting this may be a read error. The CDR3 loop is CAASGFRENTGELFF. CDR3 DNA sequence: TGTGCCGCCAGTGGATTCAGAGAAAACACCGGGGAGCTGTTTTTT. The rearrangement joins TRBV24-1 to TRBJ2-2; D gene unclear. Germline loops: CDR1 KGHDR, CDR2 SFDVKD. The CDR3 has 15 residues.

This clonotype was seen a few times. The rearrangement uses TRBV4-2 and TRBJ2-7; 7 positions match TRBD1. In germline, CDR1 is LGHNA, CDR2 YNFKEQ. The trim removed 0 bases at V and 0 bases at J, leaving 5 bases unmatched. The CDR3 contains 16 residues. CDR3 residues: CASSQDLGTASYEQYF. DNA of the CDR3: TGTGCCAGCAGCCAAGATTTGGGGACAGCCTCCTACGAGCAGTACTTC.

This clonotype was detected many times. V gene TRBV4-1 combines with J gene TRBJ2-1, with 9 bases that match TRBD1. Per the germline V gene, CDR1 is MGHRA and CDR2 is YSYEKL. The V gene end was trimmed by 0 bases and the J gene end by 6 bases; junction bases not matched to a gene: 9. The CDR3 is 17 amino acids. The CDR3 here is CASSQDLGQGFSNEQFF. CDR3 nucleotides: TGCGCCAGCAGCCAAGATTTAGGACAGGGGTTTAGCAATGAGCAGTTCTTC.

As regards this clonotype: Germline is not matched at one junction end, which may reflect a read error. The chain joins TRBV7-9 to TRBJ2-1; D uncertain. The CDR3 sequence is 14 residues long. CDR1 and CDR2 (germline): SEHNR, FQNEAQ (reference sequence). CDR3 sequence reads: CASSNTYNYNKQFF. CDR3 nucleotide sequence: TGTGCCAGCAGCAATACCTATAACTACAATAAGCAGTTCTTC.

Concerning this clonotype: The CDR3 end shows no conserved phenylalanine or tryptophan, and so a read error is likely. The DNA of the CDR3 is TGTGCCAGTAGTTCCGGGGGGCCAGGCAATCAGCCCCAGCATCTT. Translation gives CASSSGGPGNQPQHL. The rearrangement uses TRBV19 and TRBJ1-5; D is possibly TRBD1 (6 bases). There are 15 residues in the CDR3. Trimming pared 5 bases from V and 2 bases from J, leaving 13 bases between. In germline, CDR1 is LNHDA, CDR2 SQIVND (reference sequence).